One and the same sample provided the 26 T cell receptor beta chains below, sequenced in a study of regulatory T cells in long-lasting Graves disease. Libraries of TCR beta came from iRepertoire HTBI primers plus Arm-PCR of CDR3 regions. One entry per CDR3 protein results from TCRdb running MiXCR on the multiplex PCR reads. The table lists more than 300,000 distinct CDR3 sequences, roughly 17% of them singletons, with 20% to 25% in the top ten. The time point was: newly diagnosed GD, antithyroid drugs for less than 3 months. After RNA was extracted from PBMCs, the TCR library was made from it. The same sample was also used in a study of T cells in Graves' hyperthyroidism and ophthalmopathy.

The sample was peripheral blood mononuclear cells (PBMCs), taken at new diagnosis, from a patient treated with antithyroid drugs. The receptors come from a woman under 30 with Graves disease.

This clonotype was counted ten times or more. The germline gene is not matched at one end of the junction; a read error may be the cause. V usage is TRBV5-1 and J usage is TRBJ1-2, with D unclear. Germline CDR1 reads SGHRS; CDR2 reads YFSETQ. This CDR3 spans 13 amino acids. The CDR3 nucleotides read TGTGCCAGCAGCTCGACGGTTAACTATGGCTACACCTTC. It is translated as CASSSTVNYGYTF.

This clonotype was counted many times. CDR3 nucleotides: TGTGCCAGCAGCCCTAGCGGGAGAGAACAAGAGACCCAGTACTTC. Protein: CASSPSGREQETQYF. This sequence joins TRBV7-6 and TRBJ2-5, with TRBD2 matching 10 bases. The CDR3 runs 15 residues. V dropped 5 bases and J dropped 2; count of bases not matched to a gene: 5. Germline assignment: CDR1 SGHVS and CDR2 FNYEAQ.

This clonotype was detected a few times. In DNA, the CDR3 is TGCAGCGGACGAGGACCAGTAGCGGGACGCACGACCGTGTACAATGAGCAGTTCTTC. It encodes CSGRGPVAGRTTVYNEQFF. The V call is TRBV29-1, the J call TRBJ2-1, with 8 bases matching TRBD2. V lost 7 bases to trimming and J lost 4 bases; unmatched junction nucleotides: 24. The germline CDR1 and CDR2 sequences are SQVTM and ANQGSEA. This CDR3 contains 19 residues.

With respect to this clonotype: An end of the junction differs from the germline gene, which may be a read error. The chain is built from TRBV27 and TRBJ2-3; 9 nucleotides align to TRBD1. From germline, CDR1 is MNHEY and CDR2 SMNVEV (reference sequence). The CDR3 sequence is 14 residues long. The CDR3 DNA reads as TGTGCCAACAGTCCCGGACAGGGGACAGATACGCAGTATTTT. Protein product: CANSPGQGTDTQYF.

CDR3 region: CASSSVGGAELFF. For the CDR3, the DNA is TGCGCCAGCAGCTCCGTGGGGGGCGCGGAACTGTTTTTT. The rearrangement joins TRBV5-1 to TRBJ1-4; TRBD1 might be the D (6 bases). The CDR3 is made up of 13 amino acids. In germline, CDR1 is SGHRS, CDR2 YFSETQ. V was shortened by 3 bases and J by 12 bases, with 15 bases between the two germline ends.

This clonotype was counted only a few times. The V and J genes are TRBV27 and TRBJ2-2; TRBD2 agrees at 11 bases. The V and J ends lost 8 bases and 4 bases, in that order; junction bases with no gene match: 12. Germline assignment: CDR1 MNHEY and CDR2 SMNVEV (reference sequence). The CDR3 is 17 amino acids. This CDR3 is CASYGLAGGRGTGELFF. The CDR3 region has the DNA TGTGCCAGCTATGGGCTAGCGGGAGGCCGGGGCACCGGGGAGCTGTTTTTT.

This clonotype was observed at least ten times. This chain links TRBV5-1 with TRBJ1-4; the D is unclear. V was pared by 5 bases and J by 0 bases, with 11 bases between. The germline gives CDR1 SGHRS, CDR2 YFSETQ. This CDR3 spans 15 amino acids. The chain's CDR3 is CASRRNIATNEKLFF. The CDR3 DNA reads TGCGCCAGCAGGCGTAATATTGCAACTAATGAAAAACTGTTTTTT.

Many counts were recorded for this clonotype. The gene calls are TRBV5-6 and TRBJ2-1; TRBD1 is a possible D gene (6 bases). The V and J ends lost 4 bases and 0 bases respectively, with 14 bases between them. This CDR3 is 16 amino acids long. CDR1 SGHDT and CDR2 YYEEEE come from the germline V gene. The CDR3 nucleotides read TGTGCCAGCAGCCCCAGGGGCACAAGCTCCTACAATGAGCAGTTCTTC. Its translation is CASSPRGTSSYNEQFF.

This clonotype was counted many times. This sequence joins TRBV6-2 or TRBV6-3 and TRBJ2-7; the match to TRBD2 covers 9 bases. Germline loops: CDR1 MNHEY, CDR2 SVGEGT. This CDR3 comprises 14 residues. V shed 4 bases, J shed 2 bases, and the junction held 3 bases outside the gene matches. The DNA for the CDR3 is TGTGCCAGCAGTTCTCTAGCGGGAACCTACGAGCAGTACTTC. It encodes CASSSLAGTYEQYF.

V usage is TRBV24-1 and J usage is TRBJ1-2, with no clear D. Germline assignment: CDR1 KGHDR and CDR2 SFDVKD. V lost 3 bases, J lost 4 bases, and 11 bases lay in between. The CDR3 loop spans 14 amino acids. The CDR3 sequence: CATSDPPFGYGYTF. CDR3 nucleotide sequence: TGTGCCACCAGTGATCCCCCGTTCGGCTATGGCTACACCTTC.

The CDR3 bases are TGTGCCAGTGGGCCCACCCACGGGGGAATGAAAAACTCCGAAAAACTGTTTTTT. Translation gives CASGPTHGGMKNSEKLFF. This chain joins TRBV19 and TRBJ1-4, with D tentatively TRBD1 (5 bases). CDR3 length equals 18 residues. From germline, CDR1 is LNHDA and CDR2 SQIVND (reference sequence). Trimming pared 8 bases from V and 8 bases from J, leaving 30 bases between.

This clonotype was seen ten or more times. The chain links TRBV6-1 to TRBJ2-7; D possibly corresponds to TRBD1 (6 bases). This CDR3 comprises 15 residues. Germline V CDR1 and CDR2: MNHNS, SASEGT. Trimming took off 0 bases at V and 5 bases at J, with 14 bases between the two ends. The CDR3 region has the DNA TGTGCCAGCAGTGAAGCGGCACAGGGCCGGGACGAGCAGTACTTC. Amino acid sequence: CASSEAAQGRDEQYF.

This clonotype was recorded many times. The rearrangement joins TRBV7-9 to TRBJ2-5; D remains unclear. The germline V gene has CDR1 SEHNR and CDR2 FQNEAQ (reference sequence). V lost 5 bases and J 4 bases, leaving 29 bases between the germline ends. CDR3 length: 19 residues. CDR3 residues: CASSPRILSTFQIGETQYF. The CDR3 DNA is TGTGCCAGCAGCCCAAGAATCCTGTCTACGTTCCAGATAGGAGAGACCCAGTACTTC.

This clonotype was counted ten times or more. J is TRBJ2-3 and V is TRBV7-2; 7 positions agree with TRBD2. After removal of 5 bases from V and 9 bases from J, the junction contained 14 bases not matched to a gene. The CDR3 totals 15 residues. Looked up from germline, CDR1 is SGHTA and CDR2 is FQGNSA. Here the CDR3 DNA reads TGTGCCAGCAGCCGACTAGCAGCTCGGCTTGGGACGCAGTATTTT. This codes for CASSRLAARLGTQYF.

At least ten counts were recorded for this clonotype. The rearrangement joins TRBV5-1 to TRBJ2-7; no clear D gene. CDR3 size: 14 residues. V was trimmed by 0 bases and J by 4 bases, leaving 11 bases between them. CDR1 is SGHRS, CDR2 YFSETQ, per germline. The CDR3 DNA sequence: TGCGCCAGCAGCTTGGAGGGCAGGCCGTACGAGCAGTACTTC. Amino acids: CASSLEGRPYEQYF. Drawing the rest from reference TRBV5-1 and TRBJ2-7, the complete variable domain is KAGVTQTPRYLIKTRGQQVTLSCSPISGHRSVSWYQQTPGQGLQFLFEYFSETQRNKGNFPGRFSGRQFSNSRSEMNVSTLELGDSALYLCASSLEGRPYEQYFGPGTRLTVT.

The chain is built from TRBV25-1 and TRBJ1-2; TRBD1 matches 9 bases. Per germline, CDR1 MGHDK and CDR2 SYGVNS. The CDR3 consists of 13 residues. V lost 7 bases, J lost 6 bases, and 6 bases stayed unmatched. The CDR3 loop reads CASKRQGVNGYTF. CDR3 coding DNA: TGTGCCAGCAAACGACAGGGGGTGAATGGCTACACCTTC.

The chain couples TRBV6-1 to TRBJ2-3; the match to TRBD2 covers 7 bases. The V gene's germline CDR1 is MNHNS and CDR2 SASEGT. The CDR3 runs to 14 residues. V dropped 4 bases and J dropped 4; count of bases not matched to a gene: 5. The CDR3 nucleotides read TGTGCCAGCAGTGGGCGGGAGTTTTCAGATACGCAGTATTTT. The encoded protein is CASSGREFSDTQYF.

This clonotype was recorded at least ten times. The chain is built from TRBV7-3 and TRBJ1-1; no clear D gene. V was pared by 0 bases and J by 7 bases, with 12 bases between. Germline V gene lookup returns CDR1 SGHTA and CDR2 FQGTGA. The CDR3 length is 14 residues. CDR3 sequence reads: CASSLTGSTREAFF. The CDR3 DNA follows: TGTGCCAGCAGCTTAACAGGCAGCACCCGTGAAGCTTTCTTT.

This clonotype was found many times. The chain employs TRBV5-1 and TRBJ1-5, with unresolved D. This CDR3 region has 14 residues. V lost 0 bases and J 6 bases, leaving 10 bases between the germline ends. CDR1 and CDR2 (germline): SGHRS, YFSETQ. CDR3 nucleotide sequence: TGCGCCAGCAGCTTGGATTGGTTGGGTCAGCCCCAGCATTTT. Translating gives CASSLDWLGQPQHF.

This clonotype was recorded a few times. V usage is TRBV24-1 and J usage is TRBJ1-5, with 7 bases identical to TRBD1. The CDR3 consists of 17 residues. V dropped 4 bases and J dropped 0; count of bases not matched to a gene: 8. CDR1 is KGHDR and CDR2 is SFDVKD in the germline V gene. The CDR3 DNA sequence: TGTGCCACCAGTGACTCCGGGACAGACTTTAGCAATCAGCCCCAGCATTTT. Residues: CATSDSGTDFSNQPQHF.

This clonotype showed up many times. The V and J genes are TRBV5-1 and TRBJ1-1, with D uncertain. The CDR3 contains 14 residues. Germline CDR1 reads SGHRS; CDR2 reads YFSETQ. Trimming removed 5 bases at V and 0 bases at J, with 11 bases between. The CDR3: CASRPEQMNTEAFF. As DNA, the CDR3 is TGCGCCAGCAGACCCGAACAGATGAACACTGAAGCTTTCTTT.

This clonotype was found many times. The V and J genes are TRBV7-3 and TRBJ2-3, with D possibly TRBD2 on 5 matching bases. This CDR3 has 14 residues. Per the germline V gene, CDR1 is SGHTA and CDR2 is FQGTGA. Trimming cost V 0 bases and J 1 base, with 5 bases left between them. CDR3 DNA sequence: TGTGCCAGCAGCTTAACGAGGGGCACAGATACGCAGTATTTT. It encodes CASSLTRGTDTQYF.

This clonotype was found many times. CDR3 bases: TGCGCCAGCAGCTTGGAGGGGACGACTGAAGCTTTCTTT. Protein: CASSLEGTTEAFF. The V call is TRBV5-1, the J call TRBJ1-1; tentatively, D is TRBD1 (5 bases). The V end was cut by 0 bases, the J end by 5 bases, with 8 bases between. Germline V gene sequence: CDR1 SGHRS, CDR2 YFSETQ. The CDR3 spans 13 residues.

The gene calls are TRBV5-5 and TRBJ2-7; D unclear. V lost 0 bases and J 4 bases, leaving 17 bases between the germline ends. The CDR3 is 16 residues long. Germline CDR1 reads SGHKS; CDR2 reads YYEKEE (reference sequence). CDR3 loop: CASSLGVRPTGYEQYF. In nucleotides, the CDR3 is TGTGCCAGCAGCTTGGGGGTCAGACCGACTGGTTACGAGCAGTACTTC.

On this clonotype itself: This may be a read error: a much more frequent sequence differs by one nucleotide. The chain couples TRBV12-3 or TRBV12-4 to TRBJ1-1, with D hard to call. This CDR3 comprises 12 residues. The CDR3 sequence: CANSPRREKAFF. As DNA, the CDR3 is TGTGCCAACAGTCCCCGCCGGGAGAAAGCTTTCTTT.

This clonotype was recorded once. V and J are TRBV5-1 and TRBJ2-7, with 12 bases matching TRBD2. The germline V gene encodes CDR1 SGHRS and CDR2 YFSETQ. Trimming at V came to 4 bases and at J to 0 bases, leaving 8 bases not matched to a gene. The CDR3 consists of 17 residues. The CDR3 sequence is CASSQGTSGQSSYEQYF. The CDR3 region has the DNA TGCGCCAGCAGCCAAGGGACTAGCGGGCAGAGCTCCTACGAGCAGTACTTC.